This T cell receptor beta chain is from a study of cytomegalovirus exposure and HLA in healthy donors. From germline, CDR1 is SGHVS and CDR2 FQNEAQ. CDR3 length: 20 amino acids. Trimming at V came to 1 base and at J to 3 bases, leaving 17 bases not matched to a gene. A multiplex PCR was run with 60 Vbeta primers and 13 Jbeta primers. Per the study methods: A later analysis tallied about 80 million unique TCR beta chains, about 12 million of them shared. The table came from immunoSEQ multiplex PCR; TCRdb's copy has only in-frame clones and leaves some out. V, J and clone size reflect that table, while D and trimming were determined from the DNA. The table has some 150,000 clones, roughly 80% seen once; the top ten hold under 6%. Each donor was healthy, and each was a bone marrow donor.

This sequence originates from a man aged 25-40 years in good health and CMV-seronegative. This chain uses TRBV7-8 with TRBJ2-7; TRBD2 agrees at 11 bases. Input material: PBMCs. The chain's CDR3 is CASSLEVPALAGDIRYEQYF. The CDR3 bases are TGTGCCAGCAGCTTAGAGGTGCCGGCACTAGCGGGAGATATTCGCTACGAGCAGTACTTC. Using reference TRBV7-8 and TRBJ2-7 for the parts outside the CDR3, the full variable domain is GAGVSQSPRYKVAKRGQDVALRCDPISGHVSLFWYQQALGQGPEFLTYFQNEAQLDKSGLPSDRFFAERPEGSVSTLKIQRTQQEDSAVYLCASSLEVPALAGDIRYEQYFGPGTRLTVT.